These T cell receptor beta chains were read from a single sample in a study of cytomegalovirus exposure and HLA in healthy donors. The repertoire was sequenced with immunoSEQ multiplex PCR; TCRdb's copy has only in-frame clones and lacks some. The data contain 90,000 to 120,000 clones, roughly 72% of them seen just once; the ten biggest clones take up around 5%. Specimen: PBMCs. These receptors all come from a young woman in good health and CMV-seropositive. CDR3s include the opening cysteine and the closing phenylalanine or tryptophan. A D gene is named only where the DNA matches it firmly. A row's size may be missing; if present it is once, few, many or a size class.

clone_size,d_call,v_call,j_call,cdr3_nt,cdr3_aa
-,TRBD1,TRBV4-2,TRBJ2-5,TGTGCCAGCAGCCACCGATCAAGCCAGGGGGCCGAGGAGACCCAGTACTTC,CASSHRSSQGAEETQYF
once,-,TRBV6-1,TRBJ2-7,TGTGCCAGCAGTGAACTCCTCGGGAACTCGTACGAGCAGTACTTC,CASSELLGNSYEQYF
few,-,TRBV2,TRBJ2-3,TGTGCCAGCAGTGTGTCTCGTCAGACTACAACGAGGTCTACGCAGTATTTT,CASSVSRQTTTRSTQYF
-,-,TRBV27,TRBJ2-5,TGTGCCAGCAGTCCTTTACTTGACCAAGAGACCCAGTACTTC,CASSPLLDQETQYF
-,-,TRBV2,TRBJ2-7,TGTGCCAGCAGTGAATGGCAGACCTACGAGCAGTACTTC,CASSEWQTYEQYF
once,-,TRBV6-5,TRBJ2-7,TGTGCCAGCAGTTACACTTCCAGACAGGTTAGGCGCGAGCAGTACTTC,CASSYTSRQVRREQYF
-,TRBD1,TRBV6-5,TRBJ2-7,TGTGCCAGCAGTACGAACAGGGGCTCCTACGAGCAGTACTTC,CASSTNRGSYEQYF
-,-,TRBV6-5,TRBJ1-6,TGTGCCAGCAGCTTCAGTGGTTCACCCCTCCACTTT,CASSFSGSPLHF
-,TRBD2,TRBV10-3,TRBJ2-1,TGTGCCATCAGTGAGAGGAGCGGACTAGCGGAAACCCGGGGGGAGCAGTTCTTC,CAISERSGLAETRGEQFF
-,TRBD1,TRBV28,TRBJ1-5,TGTGCCAGCATCTCAGGACAGGGCCATAGCAATCAGCCCCAGCATTTT,CASISGQGHSNQPQHF
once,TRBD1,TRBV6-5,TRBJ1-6,TGTGCCAGCAGGGCGGGACAGGGAAGATCACCCCTCCACTTT,CASRAGQGRSPLHF
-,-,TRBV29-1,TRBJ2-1,TGCAGCGTCGGCGCCCCCCAGCGGAGCTCCTACAATGAGCAGTTCTTC,CSVGAPQRSSYNEQFF
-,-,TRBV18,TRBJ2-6,TGTGCCAGCTCACCACCTGGGGCCGGGGCCAACGTCCTGACTTTC,CASSPPGAGANVLTF
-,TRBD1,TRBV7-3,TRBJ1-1,TGTGCCAGCAGCTTACAGAGGACAGGGGAGGCTGAAGCTTTCTTT,CASSLQRTGEAEAFF
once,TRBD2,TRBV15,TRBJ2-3,TGTGCCACCAGCAGTTTCAGCGGGACTAGTATGTATACGCAGTATTTT,CATSSFSGTSMYTQYF
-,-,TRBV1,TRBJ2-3,TGCACCAGCAGCCAAGATCCCAGAACGCGGACTAGCGGGAGGTATGGCACAGATACGCAGTATTTT,CTSSQDPRTRTSGRYGTDTQYF
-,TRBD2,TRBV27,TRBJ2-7,TGTGCCAGCAGTGGGACTAGCGGGAGTGGCGAGCAGTACTTC,CASSGTSGSGEQYF
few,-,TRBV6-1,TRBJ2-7,TGTGCCAGCACAGGACTCTCCTACGAGCAGTACTTC,CASTGLSYEQYF
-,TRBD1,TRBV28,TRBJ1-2,TGTGCCAGCAGGACCGGGACAGGGGGACGGGCTAACTATGGCTACACCTTC,CASRTGTGGRANYGYTF
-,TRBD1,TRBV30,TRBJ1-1,TGTGCCTGGAGTCGGACAGGGGTGACGATGAACACTGAAGCTTTCTTT,CAWSRTGVTMNTEAFF
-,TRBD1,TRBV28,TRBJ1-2,TGTGCCAGCAGTTCAGACAGGGCGTCCCAAAACTATGGCTACACCTTC,CASSSDRASQNYGYTF
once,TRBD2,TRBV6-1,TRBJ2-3,TGTGCCAGCAGTGAACGACTAGCGGGGGTCCTACCACTCACAGATACGCAGTATTTT,CASSERLAGVLPLTDTQYF
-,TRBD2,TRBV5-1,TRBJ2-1,TGCGCCAGCAGCTTGCTAGCGGGAGTATTCTCCTACAATGAGCAGTTCTTC,CASSLLAGVFSYNEQFF
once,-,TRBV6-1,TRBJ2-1,TGTGCCAGCAGTGTTGGGTTACAGGGCCTCTTTGGTGAGCAGTTCTTC,CASSVGLQGLFGEQFF
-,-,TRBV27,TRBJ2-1,TGTGCCAGCAGTTTGGTTGGGCAGGGGCATGAGCAGTTCTTC,CASSLVGQGHEQFF
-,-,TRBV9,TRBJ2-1,TGTGCCAGCAGCGTAGGGGCCGGGACTCCGTCGTTTGAGCAGTTCTTC,CASSVGAGTPSFEQFF
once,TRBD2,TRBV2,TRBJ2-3,TGTGCCAGCAGTGAAGTTACTAGCGGGATCCCGGGGACGCAGTATTTT,CASSEVTSGIPGTQYF
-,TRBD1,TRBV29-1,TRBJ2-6,TGCAGCGTTTATTACCAGGGGGCGGCTGGGGCCAACGTCCTGACTTTC,CSVYYQGAAGANVLTF
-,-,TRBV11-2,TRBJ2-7,TGTGCCGCCACGCAGGGGCCTACCTACGAGCAGTACTTC,CAATQGPTYEQYF
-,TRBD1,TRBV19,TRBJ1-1,TGTGCCAGTAGTATCGGGACAGGGGTCTGGGAAGCTTTCTTT,CASSIGTGVWEAFF
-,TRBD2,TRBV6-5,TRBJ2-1,TGTGCCAGCAGTTACCTCAGCGGGAGTAGGAACAATGAGCAGTTCTTC,CASSYLSGSRNNEQFF
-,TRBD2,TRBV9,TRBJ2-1,TGTGCCAGCAGCCCGAGCGGGAGGGCTGATGAGCAGTTCTTC,CASSPSGRADEQFF
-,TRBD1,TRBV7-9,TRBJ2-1,TGTGCCAGCAGTTTTACAGGGGTCGATGAGCAGTTCTTC,CASSFTGVDEQFF
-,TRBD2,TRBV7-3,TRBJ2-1,TGTGCCAGCAGCGTTAGCGGGGAGCAGTTCTTC,CASSVSGEQFF
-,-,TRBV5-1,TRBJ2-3,TGCGCCAGCAGCATCGGACAGACAGATACGCAGTATTTT,CASSIGQTDTQYF
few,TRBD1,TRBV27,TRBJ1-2,TGTGCCAGCAGCCCCGGGACAGGAGGGGGTGGCTACACCTTC,CASSPGTGGGGYTF
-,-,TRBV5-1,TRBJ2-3,TGCGCCAGCAGCTTGGGTGTAACAGGTTCCGGTGATACGCAGTATTTT,CASSLGVTGSGDTQYF